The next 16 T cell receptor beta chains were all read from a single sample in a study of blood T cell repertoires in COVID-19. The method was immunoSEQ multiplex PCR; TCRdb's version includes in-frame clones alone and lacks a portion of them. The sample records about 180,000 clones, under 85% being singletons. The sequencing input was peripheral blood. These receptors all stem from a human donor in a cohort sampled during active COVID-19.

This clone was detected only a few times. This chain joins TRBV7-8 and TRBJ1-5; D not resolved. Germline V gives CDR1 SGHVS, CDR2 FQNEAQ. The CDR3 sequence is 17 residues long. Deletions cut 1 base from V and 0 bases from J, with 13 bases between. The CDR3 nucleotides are TGTGCCAGCAGCTTAGGGCCGGGTACCGATAGCAATCAGCCCCAGCATTTT. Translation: CASSLGPGTDSNQPQHF.

The DNA of the CDR3 is TGTGCCAGCAGCCAAGGGGACACCTACTACGAGCAGTACTTC. It yields the protein CASSQGDTYYEQYF. The chain couples TRBV3-1 (or the pseudogene TRBV3-2) to TRBJ2-7; possibly TRBD1 for D (6 bases). Germline V CDR1 and CDR2: LGHDT, YNNKEL (reference sequence). Deletions cut 1 base from V and 3 bases from J, with 10 bases between. CDR3 length: 14 amino acids.

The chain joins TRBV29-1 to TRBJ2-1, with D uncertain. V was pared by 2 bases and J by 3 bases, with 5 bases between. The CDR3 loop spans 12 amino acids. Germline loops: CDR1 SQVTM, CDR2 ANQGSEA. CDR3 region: CSVEPGYNEQFF. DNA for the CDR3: TGCAGCGTTGAACCGGGCTACAATGAGCAGTTCTTC.

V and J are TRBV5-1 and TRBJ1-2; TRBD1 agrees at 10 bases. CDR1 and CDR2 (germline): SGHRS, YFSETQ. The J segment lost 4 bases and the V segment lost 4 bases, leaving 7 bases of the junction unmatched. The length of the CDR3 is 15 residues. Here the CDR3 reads CASSPKTGGSYGYTF. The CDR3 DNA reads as TGCGCCAGCAGCCCAAAGACAGGGGGCTCCTATGGCTACACCTTC.

CDR3 DNA: TGTGCCAGAAATTTCAGGATAGAGTACGAGCAGTACTTC. It specifies CARNFRIEYEQYF. The rearrangement uses TRBV12-3 or TRBV12-4 and TRBJ2-7; unclear D gene. The CDR3 contains 13 residues. Trimming cost V 9 bases and J 4 bases, with 16 bases left between them.

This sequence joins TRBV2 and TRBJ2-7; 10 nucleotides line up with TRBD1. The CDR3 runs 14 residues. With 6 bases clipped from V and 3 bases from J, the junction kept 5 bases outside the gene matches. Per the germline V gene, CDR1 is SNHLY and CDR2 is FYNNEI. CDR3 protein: CASRTDRGNYEQYF. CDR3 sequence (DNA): TGTGCCAGCAGGACGGACAGGGGGAACTACGAGCAGTACTTC.

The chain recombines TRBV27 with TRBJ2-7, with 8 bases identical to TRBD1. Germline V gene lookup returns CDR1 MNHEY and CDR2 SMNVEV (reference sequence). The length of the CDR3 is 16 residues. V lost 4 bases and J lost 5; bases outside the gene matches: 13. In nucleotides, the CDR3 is TGTGCCAGCAGTTCGCGTGGGCGGGACAGGAGAGACGAGCAGTACTTC. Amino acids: CASSSRGRDRRDEQYF.

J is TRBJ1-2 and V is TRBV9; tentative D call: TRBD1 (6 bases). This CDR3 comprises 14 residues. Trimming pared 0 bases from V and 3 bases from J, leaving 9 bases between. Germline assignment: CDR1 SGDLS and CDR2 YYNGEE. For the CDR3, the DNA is TGTGCCAGCAGCGTAGCCCGGACAGACTATGGCTACACCTTC. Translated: CASSVARTDYGYTF. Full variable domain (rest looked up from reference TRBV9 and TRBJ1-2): DSGVTQTPKHLITATGQRVTLRCSPRSGDLSVYWYQQSLDQGLQFLIQYYNGEERAKGNILERFSAQQFPDLHSELNLSSLELGDSALYFCASSVARTDYGYTFGSGTRLTVV.

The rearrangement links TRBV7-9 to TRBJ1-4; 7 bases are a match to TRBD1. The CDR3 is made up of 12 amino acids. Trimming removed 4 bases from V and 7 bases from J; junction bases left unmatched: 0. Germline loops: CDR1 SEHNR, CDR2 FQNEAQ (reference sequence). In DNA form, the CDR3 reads TGTGCCAGCAGCTGGACAGGTGAAAAACTGTTTTTT. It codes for CASSWTGEKLFF.

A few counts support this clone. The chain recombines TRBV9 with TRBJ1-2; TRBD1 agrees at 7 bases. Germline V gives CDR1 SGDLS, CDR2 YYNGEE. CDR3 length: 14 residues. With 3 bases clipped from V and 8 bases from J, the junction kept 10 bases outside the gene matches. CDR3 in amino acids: CASSAGDSARGYTF. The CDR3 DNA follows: TGTGCCAGCAGCGCCGGGGACAGTGCCAGGGGCTACACCTTC. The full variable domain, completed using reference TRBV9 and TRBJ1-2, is DSGVTQTPKHLITATGQRVTLRCSPRSGDLSVYWYQQSLDQGLQFLIQYYNGEERAKGNILERFSAQQFPDLHSELNLSSLELGDSALYFCASSAGDSARGYTFGSGTRLTVV.

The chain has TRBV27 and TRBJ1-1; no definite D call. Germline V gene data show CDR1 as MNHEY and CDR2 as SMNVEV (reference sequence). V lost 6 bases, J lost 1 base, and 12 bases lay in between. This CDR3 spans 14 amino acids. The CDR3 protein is CASSWAEGNTEAFF. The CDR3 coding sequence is TGTGCCAGCAGCTGGGCGGAGGGGAACACTGAAGCTTTCTTT.

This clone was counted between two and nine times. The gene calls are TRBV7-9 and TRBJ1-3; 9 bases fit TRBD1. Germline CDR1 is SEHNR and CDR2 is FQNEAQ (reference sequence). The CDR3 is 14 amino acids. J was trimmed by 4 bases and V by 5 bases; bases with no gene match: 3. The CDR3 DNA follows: TGTGCCAGCAGCCGGACAGGGGAAGGAAACACCATATATTTT. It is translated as CASSRTGEGNTIYF.

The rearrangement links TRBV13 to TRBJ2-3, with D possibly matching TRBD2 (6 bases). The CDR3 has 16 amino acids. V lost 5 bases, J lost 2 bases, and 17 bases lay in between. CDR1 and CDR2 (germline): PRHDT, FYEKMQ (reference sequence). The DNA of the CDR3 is TGTGCCAGCAGCACCCAGACTAGTGAGACCACAGATACGCAGTATTTT. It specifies CASSTQTSETTDTQYF.

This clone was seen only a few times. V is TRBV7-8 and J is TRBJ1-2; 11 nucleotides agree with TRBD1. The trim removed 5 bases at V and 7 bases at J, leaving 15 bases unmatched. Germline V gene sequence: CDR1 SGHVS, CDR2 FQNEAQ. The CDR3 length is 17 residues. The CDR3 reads CASSPHYPGQGESGYTF. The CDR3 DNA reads TGTGCCAGCAGCCCGCATTATCCGGGACAGGGGGAGAGTGGCTACACCTTC.

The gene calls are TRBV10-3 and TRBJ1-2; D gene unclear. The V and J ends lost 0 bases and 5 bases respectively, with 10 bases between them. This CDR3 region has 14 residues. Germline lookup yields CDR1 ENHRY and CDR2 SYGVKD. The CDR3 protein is CAISESTRSYGYTF. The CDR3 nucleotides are TGTGCCATCAGTGAGTCGACAAGGTCATATGGCTACACCTTC.

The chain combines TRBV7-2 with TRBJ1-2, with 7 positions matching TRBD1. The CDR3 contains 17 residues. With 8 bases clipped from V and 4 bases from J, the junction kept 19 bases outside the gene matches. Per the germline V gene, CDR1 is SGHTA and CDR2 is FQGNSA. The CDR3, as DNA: TGTGCCAGCTCCCTAAACAGTCGGACAGGCTGGAGCTATGGCTACACCTTC. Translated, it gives CASSLNSRTGWSYGYTF.